The clone carrying this T cell receptor beta chain has at least ten counts. The target antigen is unknown. Participants, patients aged 18 to 65, had newly diagnosed hyperthyroidism with a duration under 2 months. Together with thyroid ultrasound, orbital computed tomography, serum thyroxine and TRAb, clinical symptoms were used for diagnoses. This record comes from a study of T cells in Graves' hyperthyroidism and ophthalmopathy. Germline V CDR1 and CDR2: SEHNR, FQNEAQ (reference sequence). J gave up 1 base and V 6 bases, and 12 bases lay outside the gene matches. This CDR3 spans 17 amino acids. Study-wide results and limits: By a 13 V-J model, ophthalmopathy was set apart from stable hyperthyroidism.

Template material for amplifying TCR beta CDR3 regions consisted of RNA transcripts. TCR CDR3 regions were first amplified by RT-PCR with HTBI primers. Via MiXCR, TCRdb re-called the multiplex PCR reads, giving one row per CDR3 protein. The data show 450,000 to 700,000 distinct CDR3 sequences, 46% seen once. The clonotype comes from a woman under 30 with Graves' hyperthyroidism. The chain is built from TRBV7-9 and TRBJ1-1; 9 positions agree with TRBD1. Specimen: peripheral blood or thyroid tissue (not recorded which). CDR3 protein: CASRPTDRGTKNTEAFF. In DNA, the CDR3 is TGTGCCAGCAGACCTACAGACAGGGGGACAAAGAACACTGAAGCTTTCTTT. The full variable domain, with the rest looked up from reference TRBV7-9 and TRBJ1-1, is DTGVSQNPRHKITKRGQNVTFRCDPISEHNRLYWYRQTLGQGPEFLTYFQNEAQLEKSRLLSDRFSAERPKGSFSTLEIQRTEQGDSAMYLCASRPTDRGTKNTEAFFGQGTRLTVV.